This record concerns one TCR beta chain sequence. Its antigen is undetermined. Primers used in a second PCR of about 7 to 12 cycles were a sample-barcoded 5' primer and a J-beta primer mix. The template-switch adaptor was a 5' adaptor with 12 random nucleotides. It tagged each cDNA molecule. TCRdb redid the calling of the 5' RACE reads with MiXCR, one entry per CDR3 protein. The data contain 1.6 million or so distinct CDR3 sequences, about 32% of them seen just once; the ten biggest clones take up over 9%. This specimen comes from a study of blood T cells in healthy people across ages. Study observations and caveats: Diversity estimates drawn from one million T cells were deemed underestimates. A roughly linear age-dependent decrease characterized TCR beta diversity per million T cells.

The V gene's germline CDR1 is DFQATT and CDR2 SNEGSKA (reference sequence). The V gene lost 4 bases and the J gene lost 5 bases, with 16 bases spanning the gap. CDR3 length: 14 residues. Sample: blood. The clonotype was recovered from a woman aged 30 to 39 in good health. The J gene is TRBJ2-3, the V gene TRBV20-1; no reliable D call. DNA of the CDR3: TGCAGTGCTACTACCCTGGCTGGTGGAGATACGCAGTATTTT. Amino acid sequence: CSATTLAGGDTQYF.